This TCR beta chain was sequenced during a study of T cells in Graves' hyperthyroidism and ophthalmopathy. Points from the study as a whole: Researchers report that a 13 V-J model separated ophthalmopathy from stable hyperthyroidism. Most clonotypes expanded in thyroid above 0.001 were likewise present in blood. Ophthalmopathy was model-predicted a median around seven months pre-onset.

Amplified TCR beta CDR3 regions derived from RNA transcripts. The HTBI primer set was used in a first-round RT-PCR of the TCR CDR3. TCRdb reanalysed the multiplex PCR reads using MiXCR and keeps one entry per CDR3 protein. The profile covers hundreds of thousands of distinct CDR3 sequences, with about 45% appearing a single time and 8.2% taken by the ten largest. Stable hyperthyroidism: no ophthalmopathy progression over 18 months of follow-up. Points on this clonotype: Its antigen is not known. The junction and the germline gene differ at one end; a read error may be behind it.

Germline lookup yields CDR1 SGHRS and CDR2 YFSETQ. CDR3 length: 13 amino acids. This chain uses TRBV5-1 with TRBJ2-7, with 7 bases aligning to TRBD2. This receptor was taken from a woman aged 18-29 years with Graves' hyperthyroidism. Sample: peripheral blood or thyroid tissue (not recorded which). CDR3 DNA sequence: TGCGCCAGCAGCCCTGATAGCGGACTAGGCACAAGCTTC. Residues: CASSPDSGLGTSF. Based on the CDR3 plus reference TRBV5-1 and TRBJ2-7, the full variable domain is KAGVTQTPRYLIKTRGQQVTLSCSPISGHRSVSWYQQTPGQGLQFLFEYFSETQRNKGNFPGRFSGRQFSNSRSEMNVSTLELGDSALYLCASSPDSGLGTSFGPGTRLTVT.